These 9 T cell receptor beta chains originate from one sample sequenced in a study of blood T cell repertoires in COVID-19. TCRdb's table, derived via immunoSEQ multiplex PCR, lists solely in-frame clones and lacks some. Of about 200,000 clones detected, around 80% appear once; the ten largest clones hold less than 7%. Sequencing input: peripheral blood. All receptors come from a woman aged 70-85 years with acute or convalescent COVID-19.

V usage is TRBV2 and J usage is TRBJ2-1; TRBD2 might be the D (6 bases). The germline V gene encodes CDR1 SNHLY and CDR2 FYNNEI. The CDR3 extends over 13 amino acids. Trimming removed 7 bases from V and 8 bases from J, with 15 bases in between. CDR3 DNA: TGTGCCAGCAAATCCGGGGGTCAGGATGAGCAGTTCTTC. Amino acids: CASKSGGQDEQFF.

The chain has TRBV5-4 and TRBJ1-1; 9 nucleotides match TRBD1. Losses at the gene ends were 1 base for V and 5 bases for J; bases not matched to a gene: 12. CDR1 SGHNT and CDR2 YYREEE come from the germline V gene (reference sequence). The length of the CDR3 is 17 residues. CDR3 sequence reads: CASSLRRPGQGRTEAFF. The CDR3, as DNA: TGTGCCAGCAGCTTGCGGCGACCGGGACAGGGAAGAACTGAAGCTTTCTTT. The full variable domain, rest sourced from reference TRBV5-4 and TRBJ1-1, is ETGVTQSPTHLIKTRGQQVTLRCSSQSGHNTVSWYQQALGQGPQFIFQYYREEENGRGNFPPRFSGLQFPNYSSELNVNALELDDSALYLCASSLRRPGQGRTEAFFGQGTRLTVV.

The J gene is TRBJ2-2, the V gene TRBV5-1; D ambiguous. CDR1 is SGHRS and CDR2 is YFSETQ in the germline V gene. The CDR3 consists of 15 residues. V was pared by 0 bases and J by 4 bases, with 10 bases between. The CDR3 region is CASSLGSRGTGELFF. DNA of the CDR3: TGCGCCAGCAGCTTGGGCAGCCGAGGCACCGGGGAGCTGTTTTTT.

J is TRBJ2-1 and V is TRBV24-1; 13 bases map to TRBD2. J gave up 6 bases and V 0 bases, and 7 bases lay outside the gene matches. Germline-derived CDR1 and CDR2 are KGHDR and SFDVKD. This CDR3 comprises 18 residues. This chain's CDR3 is CATSDLGLAGVQTNEQFF. The CDR3 coding sequence is TGTGCCACCAGTGATTTGGGACTAGCGGGAGTCCAGACCAATGAGCAGTTCTTC.

This clone was recorded a few times. V usage is TRBV5-1 and J usage is TRBJ2-7; perhaps TRBD2 as D (6 bases). Between the trimmed V and J ends, which lost 2 bases and 4 bases, there was a span of 13 bases. The CDR3 runs 14 residues. Germline CDR1 SGHRS, CDR2 YFSETQ. CDR3 sequence: CASSLERRGYEQYF. CDR3 coding DNA: TGCGCCAGCAGCTTAGAGCGGAGGGGTTACGAGCAGTACTTC.

The rearrangement joins TRBV10-3 to TRBJ2-3; tentatively, D is TRBD2 (6 bases). The CDR3 contains 14 residues. Germline loops: CDR1 ENHRY, CDR2 SYGVKD. V was cut by 4 bases and J by 1 base, with 9 bases left in between. CDR3 nucleotide sequence: TGTGCCATCAGTGTTGCGGGACGCACAGATACGCAGTATTTT. The encoded protein is CAISVAGRTDTQYF.

The chain joins TRBV30 to TRBJ1-1, with D perhaps matching TRBD1 (5 bases). This CDR3 region has 14 residues. Looked up from germline, CDR1 is GTSNPN and CDR2 is SVGIG (reference sequence). The ends were cut back, 2 bases at V and 0 bases at J, with 10 bases in the middle. For the CDR3, the DNA is TGTGCCTGGAGTTCAGGGTTCATGAACACTGAAGCTTTCTTT. It yields the protein CAWSSGFMNTEAFF.

The CDR3 reads CASSLDGGQGGYNEQFF. In nucleotides, the CDR3 is TGTGCCAGCAGCTTAGATGGGGGACAGGGTGGGTACAATGAGCAGTTCTTC. The rearrangement links TRBV11-2 to TRBJ2-1; TRBD1 aligns across 9 bases. This CDR3 is 17 amino acids long. The germline V gene has CDR1 SGHAT and CDR2 FQNNGV. The V segment lost 0 bases and the J segment 4 bases; nucleotides outside the gene matches: 7.

V gene TRBV7-9 combines with J gene TRBJ1-2; 8 nucleotides agree with TRBD1. Looked up from germline, CDR1 is SEHNR and CDR2 is FQNEAQ (reference sequence). V lost 4 bases and J lost 1; bases outside the gene matches: 5. This CDR3 is built from 15 residues. In nucleotides, the CDR3 is TGTGCCAGCAGCTCTTCGGACAGGGATAACTATGGCTACACCTTC. It codes for CASSSSDRDNYGYTF.